Shown below are 10 T cell receptor beta chains from a single sample sequenced in a study of blood T cell repertoires in COVID-19 (dated by TCRdb to between 2020 and 2021). Libraries came from the immunoSEQ multiplex PCR assay. Imported from immuneACCESS, the table was reduced by TCRdb to in-frame sequences with V and J called. These copies leave out some clones; in studies compared against another copy, an unresolved V gene accounts for under half, and the cause of the remainder is not known. Within this sample are just over 250,000 clones, with about 85% of them counted one time only. The top ten hold under 4.5% of the sample. Sequencing was performed on peripheral blood. All receptors derive from a man between 60 and 75 years old who had recovered from COVID-19.

CDR3: CASSAGPGGARNTEAFF. CDR3 DNA sequence: TGTGCCAGCAGTGCAGGCCCAGGGGGCGCGAGGAACACTGAAGCTTTCTTT. This chain links TRBV6-1 with TRBJ1-1; 8 bases fit TRBD1. V lost 4 bases to trimming and J lost 1 base; unmatched junction nucleotides: 11. The CDR3 is made up of 17 amino acids. The germline CDR1 and CDR2 sequences are MNHNS and SASEGT.

The chain carries TRBV5-1 and TRBJ1-2; the match to TRBD1 covers 7 bases. CDR3 length: 15 residues. With V trimmed by 3 bases and J by 7 bases, 12 bases remained unmatched. Germline CDR1 reads SGHRS; CDR2 reads YFSETQ. CDR3 region: CASSWGQPSGVGYTF. In nucleotides, the CDR3 is TGCGCCAGCAGCTGGGGACAGCCCTCCGGGGTTGGCTACACCTTC. Supplemented by reference TRBV5-1 and TRBJ1-2, the full variable domain reads KAGVTQTPRYLIKTRGQQVTLSCSPISGHRSVSWYQQTPGQGLQFLFEYFSETQRNKGNFPGRFSGRQFSNSRSEMNVSTLELGDSALYLCASSWGQPSGVGYTFGSGTRLTVV.

This chain joins TRBV18 and TRBJ1-2, with TRBD1 as a possible D gene (6 bases). V lost 2 bases and J lost 2, with 18 bases in between. The CDR3 sequence is 17 residues long. Germline-derived CDR1 and CDR2 are KGHSH and LQKENI. CDR3 in amino acids: CASSPTPPGQLNYGYTF. DNA for the CDR3: TGTGCCAGCTCACCAACGCCCCCCGGACAGCTAAACTATGGCTACACCTTC.

The J gene is TRBJ2-3, the V gene TRBV4-2, with TRBD2 matching 9 bases. V dropped 5 bases and J dropped 2; count of bases not matched to a gene: 5. The CDR3 length is 15 residues. Germline V CDR1 and CDR2: LGHNA, YNFKEQ. The CDR3 here is CASSEAGLATDTQYF. In DNA form, the CDR3 reads TGTGCCAGCAGCGAAGCGGGACTAGCCACAGATACGCAGTATTTT.

The chain joins TRBV6-5 to TRBJ2-7; TRBD2 aligns across 7 bases. Per the germline V gene, CDR1 is MNHEY and CDR2 is SVGAGI. V gave up 0 bases and J gave up 1 base; unmatched junction bases: 3. The CDR3 has 15 amino acids. For the CDR3, the DNA is TGTGCCAGCAGTTACTCTTCCGGGGGGTCCTACGAGCAGTACTTC. Translated, it gives CASSYSSGGSYEQYF.

This clone occurred a few times. This rearrangement joins TRBV27 to TRBJ1-2; D possibly corresponds to TRBD1 (5 bases). V shed 6 bases and J shed 1 base, with 15 bases lying between them. CDR1 is MNHEY and CDR2 is SMNVEV in the germline V gene (reference sequence). This CDR3 is 15 amino acids long. The CDR3 loop reads CASSPVPGFNYGYTF. CDR3 DNA sequence: TGTGCCAGCAGCCCCGTCCCAGGGTTTAACTATGGCTACACCTTC.

The rearrangement uses TRBV27 and TRBJ2-7; 7 bases fit TRBD2. The V gene's germline CDR1 is MNHEY and CDR2 SMNVEV (reference sequence). The CDR3 loop spans 15 amino acids. The trim removed 3 bases at V and 0 bases at J, leaving 5 bases unmatched. CDR3 DNA sequence: TGTGCCAGCAGTTTTTTCCTAGCGGCCTCCTACGAGCAGTACTTC. This gives the protein CASSFFLAASYEQYF.

The V and J genes are TRBV19 and TRBJ1-5, with 8 bases matching TRBD1. The CDR3 runs 16 residues. Germline assignment: CDR1 LNHDA and CDR2 SQIVND (reference sequence). J gave up 4 bases and V 2 bases, and 7 bases lay outside the gene matches. CDR3: CASSILQGDLNQPQHF. In DNA form, the CDR3 reads TGTGCCAGTAGTATATTACAGGGGGACCTTAATCAGCCCCAGCATTTT.

The rearrangement joins TRBV6-4 to TRBJ1-3; D is uncertain. V was trimmed by 3 bases and J by 7 bases, leaving 16 bases between them. The CDR3 length is 15 residues. Germline lookup yields CDR1 MRHNA and CDR2 SNTAGT. CDR3 loop: CASSDGGPGRNTIYF. As DNA, the CDR3 is TGTGCCAGCAGTGATGGCGGGCCTGGACGGAACACCATATATTTT.

The chain employs TRBV5-6 and TRBJ2-3, with a weak D call TRBD1 (5 bases). Trimming shortened V by 0 bases and J by 2 bases, and 10 bases separated the two germline ends. The CDR3 runs to 15 residues. Germline V gene sequence: CDR1 SGHDT, CDR2 YYEEEE. CDR3 sequence: CASSLVQAYTDTQYF. The DNA of the CDR3 is TGTGCCAGCAGCTTGGTACAGGCATACACAGATACGCAGTATTTT.